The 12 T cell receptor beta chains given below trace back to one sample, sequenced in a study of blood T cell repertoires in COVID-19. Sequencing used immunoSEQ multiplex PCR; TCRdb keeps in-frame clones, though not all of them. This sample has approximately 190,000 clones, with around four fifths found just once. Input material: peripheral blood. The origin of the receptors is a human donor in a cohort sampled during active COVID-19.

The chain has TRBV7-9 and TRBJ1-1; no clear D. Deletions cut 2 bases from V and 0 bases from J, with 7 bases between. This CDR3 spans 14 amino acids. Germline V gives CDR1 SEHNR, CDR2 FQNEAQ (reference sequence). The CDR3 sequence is CASSLQILNTEAFF. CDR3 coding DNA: TGTGCCAGCAGCTTACAGATCCTGAACACTGAAGCTTTCTTT.

CDR3 sequence: CARGGTVDNSPLHF. CDR3 sequence (DNA): TGCGCCAGGGGGGGGACGGTAGATAATTCACCCCTCCACTTT. The chain joins TRBV10-1 to TRBJ1-6; D might be TRBD1 (5 bases). The CDR3 extends over 14 amino acids. Trimming left V 9 bases short and J 5 bases short, with 14 bases between. Germline CDR1 reads WNHNN; CDR2 reads SYGVQD (reference sequence).

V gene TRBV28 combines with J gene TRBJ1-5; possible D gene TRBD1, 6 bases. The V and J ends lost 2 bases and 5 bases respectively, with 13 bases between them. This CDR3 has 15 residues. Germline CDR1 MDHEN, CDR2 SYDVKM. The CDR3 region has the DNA TGTGCCAGCAGTTTAACAGGGAAATTAGATCAGCCCCAGCATTTT. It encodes CASSLTGKLDQPQHF.

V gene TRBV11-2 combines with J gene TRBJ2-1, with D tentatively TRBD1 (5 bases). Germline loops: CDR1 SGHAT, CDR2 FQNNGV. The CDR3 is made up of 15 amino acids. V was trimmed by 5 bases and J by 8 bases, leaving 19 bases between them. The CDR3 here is CASSHQGVSSDEQFF. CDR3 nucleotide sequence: TGTGCCAGCAGCCACCAGGGCGTATCGAGCGATGAGCAGTTCTTC.

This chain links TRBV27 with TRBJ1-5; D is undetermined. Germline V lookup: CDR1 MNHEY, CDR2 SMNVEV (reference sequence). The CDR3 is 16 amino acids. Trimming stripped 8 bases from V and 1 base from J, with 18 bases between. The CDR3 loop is CASAGILRWSNQPQHF. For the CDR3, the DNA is TGTGCCAGCGCCGGGATCCTCCGTTGGAGCAATCAGCCCCAGCATTTT.

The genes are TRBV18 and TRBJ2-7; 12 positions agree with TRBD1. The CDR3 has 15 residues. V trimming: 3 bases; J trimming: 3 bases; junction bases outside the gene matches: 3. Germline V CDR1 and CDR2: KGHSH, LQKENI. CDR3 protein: CASSPGQGADYEQYF. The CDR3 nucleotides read TGTGCCAGCTCACCGGGACAGGGGGCAGACTACGAGCAGTACTTC.

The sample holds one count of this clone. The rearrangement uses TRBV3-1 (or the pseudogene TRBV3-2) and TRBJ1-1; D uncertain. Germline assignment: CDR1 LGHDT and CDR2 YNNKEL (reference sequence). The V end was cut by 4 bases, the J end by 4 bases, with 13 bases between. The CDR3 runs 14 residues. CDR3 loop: CASSLSGAGTEAFF. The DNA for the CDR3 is TGTGCCAGCAGCCTCTCCGGAGCCGGCACTGAAGCTTTCTTT.

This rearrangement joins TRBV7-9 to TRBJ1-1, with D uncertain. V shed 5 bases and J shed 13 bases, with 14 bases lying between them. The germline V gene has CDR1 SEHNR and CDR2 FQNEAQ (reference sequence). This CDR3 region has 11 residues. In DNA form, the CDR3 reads TGTGCCAGCAGCGCCGGGATTTTTAATTTCTTT. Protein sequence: CASSAGIFNFF.

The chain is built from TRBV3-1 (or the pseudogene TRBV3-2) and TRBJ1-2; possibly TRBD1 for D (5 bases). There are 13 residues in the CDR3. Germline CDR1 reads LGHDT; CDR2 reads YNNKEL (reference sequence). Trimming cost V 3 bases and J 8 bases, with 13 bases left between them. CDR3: CASSHNGHEGYTF. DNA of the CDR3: TGTGCCAGCAGCCACAACGGACATGAAGGCTACACCTTC.

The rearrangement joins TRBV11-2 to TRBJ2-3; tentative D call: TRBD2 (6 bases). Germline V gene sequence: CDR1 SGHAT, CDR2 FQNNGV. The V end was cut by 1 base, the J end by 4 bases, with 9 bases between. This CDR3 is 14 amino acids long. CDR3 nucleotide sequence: TGTGCCAGCAGCTTAGCCAGGGAGGCAGATACGCAGTATTTT. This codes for CASSLAREADTQYF.

The CDR3 coding sequence is TGTGCCAGCAGCCGGGACAGGAACACTGAAGCTTTCTTT. Protein product: CASSRDRNTEAFF. The chain combines TRBV14 with TRBJ1-1, with TRBD1 matching 7 bases. CDR3 size: 13 residues. V was clipped by 4 bases and J by 1 base; unmatched bases: 0. In germline, CDR1 is SGHDN, CDR2 FVKESK.

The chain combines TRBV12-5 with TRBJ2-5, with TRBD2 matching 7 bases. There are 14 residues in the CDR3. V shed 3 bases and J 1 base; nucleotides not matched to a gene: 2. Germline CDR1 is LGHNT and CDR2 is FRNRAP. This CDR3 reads CASGFGLVQETQYF. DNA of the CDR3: TGTGCTAGTGGTTTTGGACTAGTCCAAGAGACCCAGTACTTC.